The 20 T cell receptor beta chains below were found in one sample sequenced in a study of cytomegalovirus exposure and HLA in healthy donors. With 60 Vbeta and 13 Jbeta primers, the PCR was carried out. Clones were sequenced by immunoSEQ multiplex PCR, and TCRdb holds only the in-frame ones, with some missing. This table holds 120,000 or so clones, roughly 78% found once. The sample was PBMCs. Receptors originate from a man aged 25 to 40 in good health and CMV-seronegative.

The CDR3 nucleotides are TGTGCCAGCAGCCGGGGGACCGGGGAGCTGTTTTTT. It is translated as CASSRGTGELFF. The chain carries TRBV11-2 and TRBJ2-2; D is perhaps TRBD2 (6 bases). CDR3 length: 12 residues. Germline CDR1 is SGHAT and CDR2 is FQNNGV. V shed 5 bases and J shed 5 bases, with 6 bases lying between them.

The V gene is TRBV9, the J gene TRBJ2-7; D is possibly TRBD1 (6 bases). V gave up 2 bases and J gave up 3 bases, with 9 bases separating them. Germline V gene data show CDR1 as SGDLS and CDR2 as YYNGEE. This CDR3 is 13 amino acids long. The CDR3 sequence: CASSVQGLYEQYF. The CDR3 region has the DNA TGTGCCAGCAGCGTTCAGGGGCTCTACGAGCAGTACTTC.

This clone showed up just once. The chain links TRBV7-7 to TRBJ2-7; 7 nucleotides line up with TRBD1. Germline trimming cut 5 bases from V and 2 bases from J; bases unmatched to any gene: 9. Germline assignment: CDR1 SSHAT and CDR2 FNYEAQ (reference sequence). This CDR3 region has 15 residues. CDR3 DNA: TGTGCCAGCAGCCAGCGACAGGGATCGGCCTACGAGCAGTACTTC. This gives the protein CASSQRQGSAYEQYF.

The chain employs TRBV5-4 and TRBJ2-2; TRBD2 matches at 7 bases. With V trimmed by 0 bases and J by 8 bases, 4 bases remained unmatched. Germline assignment: CDR1 SGHNT and CDR2 YYREEE (reference sequence). The CDR3 runs to 14 residues. CDR3 region: CASSLGLASGELFF. The CDR3, as DNA: TGTGCCAGCAGCTTGGGACTAGCTAGTGGGGAGCTGTTTTTT.

The chain combines TRBV7-3 with TRBJ2-1; TRBD2 matches at 7 bases. V lost 2 bases and J lost 5; bases outside the gene matches: 6. The CDR3 spans 15 residues. Germline lookup yields CDR1 SGHTA and CDR2 FQGTGA. The CDR3 sequence is CASSLLASGDNEQFF. CDR3 DNA sequence: TGTGCCAGCAGCTTATTGGCTAGCGGCGACAATGAGCAGTTCTTC.

The chain joins TRBV11-2 to TRBJ2-1; tentatively, D is TRBD2 (5 bases). The CDR3 runs to 15 residues. Germline values: CDR1 SGHAT, CDR2 FQNNGV. Deletions cut 4 bases from V and 0 bases from J, with 10 bases between. CDR3 amino acids: CASSYRGSSYNEQFF. The DNA for the CDR3 is TGTGCCAGCAGCTATCGGGGTAGCTCCTACAATGAGCAGTTCTTC. Supplemented by reference TRBV11-2 and TRBJ2-1, the full variable domain reads EAGVAQSPRYKIIEKRQSVAFWCNPISGHATLYWYQQILGQGPKLLIQFQNNGVVDDSQLPKDRFSAERLKGVDSTLKIQPAKLEDSAVYLCASSYRGSSYNEQFFGPGTRLTVL.

The chain joins TRBV7-9 to TRBJ2-3, with D perhaps matching TRBD1 (6 bases). Germline CDR1 and CDR2: SEHNR and FQNEAQ (reference sequence). V lost 10 bases, J lost 2 bases, and 10 bases lay in between. The CDR3 totals 12 residues. The CDR3 DNA sequence: TGTGCCACAGGGGCCGACACAGATACGCAGTATTTT. This translates into CATGADTDTQYF.

The V and J genes are TRBV4-1 and TRBJ1-5; the match to TRBD1 covers 7 bases. V shed 4 bases, J shed 2 bases, and the junction held 2 bases outside the gene matches. This CDR3 is built from 14 residues. Germline V gives CDR1 MGHRA, CDR2 YSYEKL. CDR3 loop: CASSLDRGNQPQHF. The CDR3 DNA is TGCGCCAGCAGCCTAGACAGGGGCAATCAGCCCCAGCATTTT.

The chain links TRBV5-4 to TRBJ1-6, with D perhaps matching TRBD1 (5 bases). V gave up 6 bases and J gave up 7 bases, with 14 bases separating them. The CDR3 contains 14 residues. Per the germline V gene, CDR1 is SGHNT and CDR2 is YYREEE (reference sequence). The CDR3 region has the DNA TGTGCCAGCACCAAGGACATCTCAAATTCACCCCTCCACTTT. Amino acid sequence: CASTKDISNSPLHF. Full variable domain (missing parts from reference TRBV5-4 and TRBJ1-6): ETGVTQSPTHLIKTRGQQVTLRCSSQSGHNTVSWYQQALGQGPQFIFQYYREEENGRGNFPPRFSGLQFPNYSSELNVNALELDDSALYLCASTKDISNSPLHFGNGTRLTVT.

The chain has TRBV2 and TRBJ1-4; D is ambiguous. This CDR3 is built from 15 residues. Trimming left V 6 bases short and J 0 bases short, with 11 bases between. Per germline, CDR1 SNHLY and CDR2 FYNNEI. The chain's CDR3 is CASRGRSATNEKLFF. CDR3 DNA: TGTGCCAGCAGGGGGAGGTCGGCAACTAATGAAAAACTGTTTTTT.

This clone was seen more than once but under ten times. The CDR3 DNA sequence: TGCGCCAGCTCAAACTCCGGGGGATCGACTGAAGCTTTCTTT. Translated, it gives CASSNSGGSTEAFF. The chain links TRBV5-1 to TRBJ1-1; tentative D call: TRBD1 (5 bases). Germline CDR1 and CDR2: SGHRS and YFSETQ. The V gene lost 7 bases and the J gene lost 5 bases, with 18 bases spanning the gap. This CDR3 is built from 14 residues.

This clone was observed a single time. This rearrangement joins TRBV5-1 to TRBJ2-3; TRBD1 might be the D (7 bases). In germline, CDR1 is SGHRS, CDR2 YFSETQ. V was pared by 5 bases and J by 2 bases, with 15 bases between. The CDR3 contains 15 residues. In nucleotides, the CDR3 is TGCGCCAGCAGTTTTTCCAGGGGGGACACAGATACGCAGTATTTT. Amino acids: CASSFSRGDTDTQYF.

The chain has TRBV29-1 and TRBJ2-5, with a weak D call TRBD2 (6 bases). V gave up 6 bases and J gave up 2 bases, with 13 bases separating them. The CDR3 consists of 13 residues. The germline V gene has CDR1 SQVTM and CDR2 ANQGSEA. CDR3 DNA: TGCAGCGTCCCCCTAGCGTCACAAGAGACCCAGTACTTC. Its translation: CSVPLASQETQYF.

This clone was observed a handful of times. The V call is TRBV19, the J call TRBJ1-6; the match to TRBD1 covers 9 bases. After removal of 5 bases from V and 7 bases from J, the junction contained 6 bases not matched to a gene. The CDR3 sequence is 15 residues long. Germline CDR1 reads LNHDA; CDR2 reads SQIVND (reference sequence). For the CDR3, the DNA is TGTGCCAGTAGTGGCCTGGGACAGGGCAATTCACCCCTCCACTTT. Translating gives CASSGLGQGNSPLHF.

This sequence joins TRBV28 and TRBJ1-2; 7 bases are shared with TRBD1. The CDR3 has 14 amino acids. V shed 7 bases, J shed 7 bases, and the junction held 12 bases outside the gene matches. Germline V gene sequence: CDR1 MDHEN, CDR2 SYDVKM. The CDR3 DNA reads as TGTGCCAGCATGGACAGGCCAAGGGGGGCTGGCTACACCTTC. It specifies CASMDRPRGAGYTF.

This clone was seen only a few times. The DNA for the CDR3 is TGTGCCATCAGTGAGCCTACAGGGGTCGGGGAGCTGTTTTTT. This encodes CAISEPTGVGELFF. The chain uses TRBV10-3 and TRBJ2-2; 7 nucleotides line up with TRBD1. Per the germline V gene, CDR1 is ENHRY and CDR2 is SYGVKD. The CDR3 sequence is 14 residues long. J was trimmed by 7 bases and V by 2 bases; bases with no gene match: 4.

The chain joins TRBV28 to TRBJ1-5; D unclear. V was trimmed by 6 bases and J by 6 bases, leaving 12 bases between them. Germline-derived CDR1 and CDR2 are MDHEN and SYDVKM. This CDR3 has 13 amino acids. The CDR3 DNA follows: TGTGCCAGCAGCAATGCCGCGAGTCAGCCCCAGCATTTT. It encodes CASSNAASQPQHF. The full variable domain, completed using reference TRBV28 and TRBJ1-5, is DVKVTQSSRYLVKRTGEKVFLECVQDMDHENMFWYRQDPGLGLRLIYFSYDVKMKEKGDIPEGYSVSREKKERFSLILESASTNQTSMYLCASSNAASQPQHFGDGTRLSIL.

CDR3 sequence: CATSRDPIGTDTQYF. In DNA, the CDR3 is TGTGCCACCAGCAGAGATCCCATCGGGACAGATACGCAGTATTTT. The chain joins TRBV15 to TRBJ2-3; D gene ambiguous. The CDR3 consists of 15 residues. The ends were cut back, 0 bases at V and 3 bases at J, with 10 bases in the middle. Germline V CDR1 and CDR2: LNHNV, YYDKDF (reference sequence).

The chain uses TRBV28 and TRBJ1-4; D perhaps matches TRBD1 (5 bases). The CDR3 totals 15 residues. Germline V gene sequence: CDR1 MDHEN, CDR2 SYDVKM. Trimming cost V 6 bases and J 5 bases, with 16 bases left between them. CDR3 in amino acids: CASRSTGGMNEKLFF. CDR3 DNA: TGTGCCAGCAGATCCACCGGGGGGATGAATGAAAAACTGTTTTTT.

The chain combines TRBV10-3 with TRBJ2-7, with a weak D call TRBD2 (5 bases). There are 19 residues in the CDR3. Germline V gives CDR1 ENHRY, CDR2 SYGVKD. Trimming removed 5 bases at V and 1 base at J, with 27 bases between. CDR3 coding DNA: TGTGCCATCAGTCCGGACGAAGTACCTCGGGATTTTATGTCCTACGAGCAGTACTTC. It specifies CAISPDEVPRDFMSYEQYF.